One sample yielded the 29 T cell receptor beta chains listed below, sequenced in a study of blood T cell repertoires in COVID-19. Data came from immunoSEQ multiplex PCR; TCRdb stores just in-frame clones and leaves some out. The table has under 300,000 clones, about 85% seen once. Sequences were obtained from peripheral blood. These receptors originate from a human donor in a cohort sampled during active COVID-19.

The V call is TRBV7-9, the J call TRBJ1-4; 9 nucleotides match TRBD1. The germline V gene has CDR1 SEHNR and CDR2 FQNEAQ (reference sequence). The CDR3 spans 14 residues. Losses at the gene ends were 5 bases for V and 8 bases for J; bases not matched to a gene: 6. The CDR3 nucleotides read TGTGCCAGCAGCCGGACAGGGGTGAGGGAAAAACTGTTTTTT. Amino acid sequence: CASSRTGVREKLFF.

In its sample, this clone was seen once. V usage is TRBV19 and J usage is TRBJ2-1; TRBD2 matches at 7 bases. Germline V gene data show CDR1 as LNHDA and CDR2 as SQIVND (reference sequence). The CDR3 loop spans 13 amino acids. The V and J ends lost 4 bases and 4 bases, in that order; junction bases with no gene match: 1. CDR3 coding DNA: TGTGCCAGTAGTACTAGCGGATACAATGAGCAGTTCTTC. The encoded protein is CASSTSGYNEQFF.

The J gene is TRBJ1-2, the V gene TRBV15; unclear D gene. The germline gives CDR1 LNHNV, CDR2 YYDKDF (reference sequence). This CDR3 spans 12 amino acids. The ends were cut back, 0 bases at V and 5 bases at J, with 4 bases in the middle. CDR3 amino acids: CATSREAYGYTF. CDR3 nucleotide sequence: TGTGCCACCAGCAGAGAGGCTTATGGCTACACCTTC.

The chain combines TRBV23-1 with TRBJ1-1; possible D gene TRBD1, 5 bases. TRBV23-1 belongs to the ORF category, with a function that is uncertain. Trimming took off 2 bases at V and 2 bases at J, with 18 bases between the two ends. This CDR3 spans 17 amino acids. CDR3 amino acids: CASSQAPTGDGNTEAFF. The CDR3 DNA is TGCGCCAGCAGTCAAGCCCCCACGGGGGACGGCAACACTGAAGCTTTCTTT.

CDR3 nucleotides: TGTGCCAGCAGCTCCCTGTGGGGAGGGCCGGCGGAGACCCAGTACTTC. The encoded protein is CASSSLWGGPAETQYF. V is TRBV7-6 and J is TRBJ2-5, with 7 positions matching TRBD2. The CDR3 spans 16 residues. Germline loops: CDR1 SGHVS, CDR2 FNYEAQ. The J segment lost 5 bases and the V segment lost 4 bases, leaving 13 bases of the junction unmatched.

The rearrangement uses TRBV7-9 and TRBJ1-5; D unresolved. Germline loops: CDR1 SEHNR, CDR2 FQNEAQ (reference sequence). Trimming took off 5 bases at V and 2 bases at J, with 13 bases between the two ends. CDR3 length equals 15 residues. The CDR3 DNA sequence: TGTGCCAGCAGCCTAGGAGGATTTGGCAATCAGCCCCAGCATTTT. Translated, it gives CASSLGGFGNQPQHF.

This sequence joins TRBV24-1 and TRBJ2-4; 13 bases line up with TRBD2. The CDR3 sequence is 16 residues long. CDR1 is KGHDR, CDR2 SFDVKD, per germline. J lost 5 bases, V lost 4 bases, and 4 bases had no gene match. Here the CDR3 DNA reads TGTGCCACCAGTGAGGGACTAGCGGGACAACAAAACATTCAGTACTTC. Translating gives CATSEGLAGQQNIQYF.

The V and J genes are TRBV2 and TRBJ2-7; 8 bases line up with TRBD1. This CDR3 spans 13 amino acids. Trimming took 8 bases from V and 7 from J; bases not matched to a gene: 10. The germline V gene has CDR1 SNHLY and CDR2 FYNNEI. The CDR3 region is CASLFQGAGEQYF. The DNA for the CDR3 is TGTGCCAGCCTCTTCCAGGGGGCAGGGGAGCAGTACTTC.

The chain has TRBV7-2 and TRBJ2-7, with TRBD1 as a possible D gene (6 bases). V lost 3 bases, J lost 2 bases, and 11 bases lay in between. Germline V gene sequence: CDR1 SGHTA, CDR2 FQGNSA. The CDR3 extends over 14 amino acids. CDR3 sequence: CASSLDSLAYEQYF. The CDR3 DNA is TGTGCCAGCAGCTTGGACAGCTTAGCCTACGAGCAGTACTTC.

The genes are TRBV2 and TRBJ2-3, with D unresolved. Trimming took off 4 bases at V and 6 bases at J, with 17 bases between the two ends. Per germline, CDR1 SNHLY and CDR2 FYNNEI. There are 15 residues in the CDR3. The CDR3 coding sequence is TGTGCCAGCAGTGTAGATTATACCCCTCACGATACGCAGTATTTT. It encodes CASSVDYTPHDTQYF. Variable domain in full (rest from reference TRBV2 and TRBJ2-3): EPEVTQTPSHQVTQMGQEVILRCVPISNHLYFYWYRQILGQKVEFLVSFYNNEISEKSEIFDDQFSVERPDGSNFTLKIRSTKLEDSAMYFCASSVDYTPHDTQYFGPGTRLTVL.

The rearrangement uses TRBV4-2 and TRBJ2-5; 8 positions match TRBD2. Germline CDR1 reads LGHNA; CDR2 reads YNFKEQ. V gave up 4 bases and J gave up 5 bases; unmatched junction bases: 9. CDR3 size: 15 residues. The CDR3 region has the DNA TGTGCCAGCAGCCGGGACGGGAGGGCATATGAGACCCAGTACTTC. Residues: CASSRDGRAYETQYF.

The gene calls are TRBV5-1 and TRBJ2-7; 9 bases are shared with TRBD1. From germline, CDR1 is SGHRS and CDR2 YFSETQ. The CDR3 consists of 13 residues. V lost 4 bases, J lost 4 bases, and 3 bases stayed unmatched. This CDR3 is CASSRGQGYEQYF. For the CDR3, the DNA is TGCGCCAGCAGCAGGGGACAGGGATACGAGCAGTACTTC. The entire variable domain, with the rest obtained from reference TRBV5-1 and TRBJ2-7, is as follows: KAGVTQTPRYLIKTRGQQVTLSCSPISGHRSVSWYQQTPGQGLQFLFEYFSETQRNKGNFPGRFSGRQFSNSRSEMNVSTLELGDSALYLCASSRGQGYEQYFGPGTRLTVT.

J is TRBJ2-7 and V is TRBV11-3; 8 bases fit TRBD2. The CDR3 spans 15 residues. The V gene's germline CDR1 is SGHNT and CDR2 YENEEA. The V gene end was trimmed by 3 bases and the J gene end by 1 base; junction bases not matched to a gene: 5. CDR3 sequence: CASSFSGMGSYEQYF. DNA for the CDR3: TGTGCCAGCAGCTTTAGCGGGATGGGATCCTACGAGCAGTACTTC.

The J gene is TRBJ2-7, the V gene TRBV28, with TRBD2 as a possible D gene (6 bases). The V gene lost 3 bases and the J gene lost 7 bases, with 10 bases spanning the gap. The CDR3 sequence is 12 residues long. CDR1 is MDHEN and CDR2 is SYDVKM in the germline V gene. The CDR3 DNA sequence: TGTGCCAGCAGTTTGGGCCGGGGGGAGCAGTACTTC. Translating gives CASSLGRGEQYF.

This clone has a count of ten or more. The rearrangement uses TRBV15 and TRBJ2-2, with D perhaps matching TRBD1 (5 bases). This CDR3 comprises 14 residues. V lost 4 bases and J 1 base, leaving 7 bases between the germline ends. Germline lookup yields CDR1 LNHNV and CDR2 YYDKDF (reference sequence). CDR3 in amino acids: CATSKTENTGELFF. CDR3 bases: TGTGCCACCAGCAAGACAGAGAACACCGGGGAGCTGTTTTTT.

This sequence joins TRBV6-5 and TRBJ1-5, with TRBD1 identical over 7 bases. The CDR3 is 15 residues long. The V segment lost 7 bases and the J segment 2 bases; nucleotides outside the gene matches: 8. The germline V gene encodes CDR1 MNHEY and CDR2 SVGAGI. Written as DNA, the CDR3 is TGTGCCAGCACCCCAGGGGGAGGTCGCAATCAGCCCCAGCATTTT. Translated, it gives CASTPGGGRNQPQHF.

V gene TRBV27 combines with J gene TRBJ1-6; D gene uncertain. V dropped 3 bases and J dropped 9 bases, with 6 bases sitting between them. CDR1 and CDR2 (germline): MNHEY, SMNVEV (reference sequence). The length of the CDR3 is 12 residues. CDR3 nucleotides: TGTGCCAGCAGTTTTTTGGCTTCACCCCTCCACTTT. Translated: CASSFLASPLHF.

The rearrangement links TRBV3-1 (or the pseudogene TRBV3-2) to TRBJ1-2; unclear D gene. CDR1 LGHDT and CDR2 YNNKEL come from the germline V gene (reference sequence). The CDR3 runs to 13 residues. Trimming removed 1 base from V and 8 bases from J, with 11 bases in between. CDR3 amino acids: CASSQVRGGGYTF. The DNA for the CDR3 is TGTGCCAGCAGCCAAGTCCGGGGAGGCGGCTACACCTTC.

The chain couples TRBV4-2 to TRBJ2-7; possible D gene TRBD2, 6 bases. There are 18 residues in the CDR3. The germline V gene has CDR1 LGHNA and CDR2 YNFKEQ. The V gene lost 1 base and the J gene lost 2 bases, with 21 bases spanning the gap. CDR3 sequence (DNA): TGTGCCAGCAGCCAAGTCTCTGGGGGTAGCGGAACTACCTACGAGCAGTACTTC. This encodes CASSQVSGGSGTTYEQYF.

This clone appeared a single time. V and J are TRBV12-3 or TRBV12-4 and TRBJ2-2, with D perhaps TRBD2 (5 bases). The CDR3 runs 13 residues. Trimming shortened V by 6 bases and J by 7 bases, and 12 bases separated the two germline ends. The CDR3 protein is CASRPGLIGELFF. The CDR3 nucleotides are TGTGCCAGCAGACCTGGACTCATCGGGGAGCTGTTTTTT.

The gene calls are TRBV7-8 and TRBJ2-1; D gene ambiguous. The CDR3 is 16 amino acids. Germline V lookup: CDR1 SGHVS, CDR2 FQNEAQ. The V gene lost 0 bases and the J gene lost 4 bases, with 13 bases spanning the gap. The CDR3 nucleotides are TGTGCCAGCAGCTTAGCTCTAGGTAGGATATACAATGAGCAGTTCTTC. Its protein is CASSLALGRIYNEQFF.

CDR3 region: CASSLREGYNEQFF. The CDR3 coding sequence is TGTGCCAGCAGCTTACGGGAGGGCTACAATGAGCAGTTCTTC. The rearrangement joins TRBV7-9 to TRBJ2-1, with 8 bases identical to TRBD2. Germline lookup yields CDR1 SEHNR and CDR2 FQNEAQ (reference sequence). There are 14 residues in the CDR3. V lost 2 bases to trimming and J lost 3 bases; unmatched junction nucleotides: 0.

The chain recombines TRBV6-5 with TRBJ2-7; the match to TRBD1 covers 11 bases. After removal of 4 bases from V and 6 bases from J, the junction contained 5 bases not matched to a gene. Germline V gives CDR1 MNHEY, CDR2 SVGAGI. The CDR3 runs to 14 residues. The CDR3 protein is CASSFGTGGREQYF. The CDR3 nucleotides read TGTGCCAGCAGTTTCGGGACAGGGGGACGCGAGCAGTACTTC.

V is TRBV6-5 and J is TRBJ1-5, with TRBD1 matching 7 bases. Germline V gives CDR1 MNHEY, CDR2 SVGAGI. The CDR3 sequence is 15 residues long. Losses at the gene ends were 6 bases for V and 1 base for J; bases not matched to a gene: 6. CDR3 nucleotide sequence: TGTGCCAGCAGGTCCACAGGGGCGAGCAATCAGCCCCAGCATTTT. Translated, it gives CASRSTGASNQPQHF.

The chain has TRBV7-2 and TRBJ2-4; 11 bases line up with TRBD2. The CDR3 is made up of 16 amino acids. The germline CDR1 and CDR2 sequences are SGHTA and FQGNSA. Trimming removed 5 bases from V and 7 bases from J; junction bases left unmatched: 10. CDR3 amino acids: CASSLVLAGVGNIQYF. The CDR3 DNA is TGTGCCAGCAGCCTCGTACTAGCGGGAGTAGGGAACATTCAGTACTTC. The entire variable domain, with the rest obtained from reference TRBV7-2 and TRBJ2-4, is as follows: GAGVSQSPSNKVTEKGKDVELRCDPISGHTALYWYRQSLGQGLEFLIYFQGNSAPDKSGLPSDRFSAERTGGSVSTLTIQRTQQEDSAVYLCASSLVLAGVGNIQYFGAGTRLSVL.

V gene TRBV9 combines with J gene TRBJ1-1; 7 bases are shared with TRBD1. The trim removed 0 bases at V and 3 bases at J, leaving 8 bases unmatched. Germline CDR1 is SGDLS and CDR2 is YYNGEE. The CDR3 totals 16 residues. The CDR3, as DNA: TGTGCCAGCAGCGTAGGAGGCAGGGGGGTCGACACTGAAGCTTTCTTT. This encodes CASSVGGRGVDTEAFF.

This chain connects TRBV29-1 to TRBJ2-1; TRBD2 aligns across 10 bases. In germline, CDR1 is SQVTM, CDR2 ANQGSEA. Trimming removed 7 bases from V and 6 bases from J; junction bases left unmatched: 9. The CDR3 runs to 14 residues. CDR3 region: CSAHASGRGNEQFF. The CDR3 DNA reads as TGCAGCGCCCACGCTAGCGGGAGAGGCAATGAGCAGTTCTTC.

The J gene is TRBJ2-3, the V gene TRBV5-1; D may be TRBD2 (5 bases). CDR1 and CDR2 (germline): SGHRS, YFSETQ. The CDR3 sequence is 15 residues long. V was trimmed by 2 bases and J by 4 bases, leaving 14 bases between them. The CDR3 protein is CASSFINRGADTQYF. The CDR3 nucleotides read TGCGCCAGCAGCTTTATAAATCGGGGTGCAGATACGCAGTATTTT.

The chain combines TRBV29-1 with TRBJ2-1; a weak D match, TRBD2 (7 bases). From germline, CDR1 is SQVTM and CDR2 ANQGSEA. V gave up 8 bases and J gave up 9 bases, with 26 bases separating them. This CDR3 comprises 15 residues. The CDR3 DNA is TGCAGCTCCTCCCATATCGGACTAGGGGGTAGTGAGCAGTTCTTC. It specifies CSSSHIGLGGSEQFF.